The present T cell receptor (beta chain) was sequenced within a study of blood T cell repertoires in COVID-19. Across the whole study: The study drew acute and convalescent COVID-19 samples from the United States, Italy and Spain.

Methods used by the authors: The authors estimated nucleated cell counts from reference gene primer amplification. Repertoires were generated with immunoSEQ multiplex PCR, while TCRdb's copy carries only in-frame clones and drops some. That table gives V, J and clone size, and the DNA gave D and trimming. Seen here are a few hundred thousand clones, around nine tenths observed once, and the top ten hold roughly 1.2%. Those enrolled, adults aged roughly 18 to 89 years, came from about two dozen US areas. Self-reported history from a screening survey and questionnaire set each donor's cohort. CDR3 length equals 13 residues. With 3 bases clipped from V and 10 bases from J, the junction kept 8 bases outside the gene matches. Germline V gene data show CDR1 as ENHRY and CDR2 as SYGVKD.

This chain joins TRBV10-3 and TRBJ1-2; TRBD1 matches at 7 bases. The receptor was isolated from a woman younger than 35 who had recovered from COVID-19. The sample consisted of PBMCs or T cells enriched from blood (not recorded which). CDR3 amino acids: CAISEQGPAVYTF. The DNA of the CDR3 is TGTGCCATCAGTGAACAGGGGCCGGCGGTCTACACCTTC.